These 31 T cell receptor beta chains came from one sample sequenced in a study of blood T cell repertoires in COVID-19. Measured with immunoSEQ multiplex PCR; TCRdb has only the in-frame clones, and not every one. The repertoire has about 380,000 clones, roughly 77% of them found once; the top ten carry about 1%. Sequencing was carried out using peripheral blood. All receptors come from a human donor with acute or convalescent COVID-19. The donor label of this sample is uncertain.

CDR3 in amino acids: CSVEDTVSYGYTF. CDR3 nucleotide sequence: TGCAGCGTTGAGGATACAGTATCCTATGGCTACACCTTC. This chain connects TRBV29-1 to TRBJ1-2; the D is unclear. CDR1 is SQVTM and CDR2 is ANQGSEA in the germline V gene. This CDR3 has 13 residues. Trimming stripped 3 bases from V and 4 bases from J, with 12 bases between.

In its sample, this clone was seen a few times. The V and J genes are TRBV18 and TRBJ2-2; D is perhaps TRBD1 (7 bases). Germline V gene lookup returns CDR1 KGHSH and CDR2 LQKENI. The CDR3 is 18 residues long. The V gene lost 3 bases and the J gene lost 1 base, with 18 bases spanning the gap. Here the CDR3 reads CASSPSPGGRLNTGELFF. In DNA form, the CDR3 reads TGTGCCAGCTCACCTTCCCCAGGGGGGAGGCTGAACACCGGGGAGCTGTTTTTT.

This clone was seen a few times. This chain uses TRBV2 with TRBJ2-1; a possible D gene is TRBD1 (5 bases). V was trimmed by 2 bases and J by 2 bases, leaving 10 bases between them. Germline values: CDR1 SNHLY, CDR2 FYNNEI. CDR3 length equals 15 residues. The CDR3 reads CASSEIRAPYNEQFF. CDR3 nucleotides: TGTGCCAGCAGTGAAATCAGGGCCCCCTACAATGAGCAGTTCTTC.

J is TRBJ1-2 and V is TRBV6-5, with TRBD1 identical over 8 bases. The CDR3 totals 14 residues. The V gene's germline CDR1 is MNHEY and CDR2 SVGAGI. J gave up 5 bases and V 8 bases, and 10 bases lay outside the gene matches. The CDR3 DNA reads as TGTGCCAGCGTGGCCCTAGGACAGGGATATGGCTACACCTTC. Protein sequence: CASVALGQGYGYTF.

V is TRBV2 and J is TRBJ1-1, with TRBD1 as a possible D gene (6 bases). This CDR3 is 14 amino acids long. Germline V gene lookup returns CDR1 SNHLY and CDR2 FYNNEI. Trimming removed 5 bases from V and 1 base from J, with 11 bases in between. The CDR3 DNA sequence: TGTGCCAGCAGTTGGGACATGGGGAACACTGAAGCTTTCTTT. This codes for CASSWDMGNTEAFF.

The chain uses TRBV2 and TRBJ2-2, with 7 bases aligning to TRBD1. The trim removed 5 bases at V and 1 base at J, leaving 7 bases unmatched. From germline, CDR1 is SNHLY and CDR2 FYNNEI. This CDR3 has 16 amino acids. This CDR3 reads CASSLRGLQNTGELFF. CDR3 nucleotide sequence: TGTGCCAGCAGTTTAAGGGGGCTCCAGAACACCGGGGAGCTGTTTTTT.

Remarks on this clone: This sample also contains other DNA sequences that code for the same CDR3. This chain joins TRBV27 and TRBJ1-2; unclear D gene. Trimming cost V 6 bases and J 1 base, with 9 bases left between them. The CDR3 consists of 13 residues. Germline loops: CDR1 MNHEY, CDR2 SMNVEV (reference sequence). The CDR3 region has the DNA TGTGCCAGCAGCGCCACGGGTAACTATGGCTACACCTTC. Amino acids: CASSATGNYGYTF.

The chain has TRBV7-8 and TRBJ1-3, with TRBD1 identical over 9 bases. J gave up 2 bases and V 6 bases, and 11 bases lay outside the gene matches. From germline, CDR1 is SGHVS and CDR2 FQNEAQ. There are 17 residues in the CDR3. CDR3 sequence: CASRAGTGPFTGNTIYF. DNA for the CDR3: TGTGCCAGCAGAGCCGGGACAGGGCCCTTCACTGGAAACACCATATATTTT. The full variable domain, completed using reference TRBV7-8 and TRBJ1-3, is GAGVSQSPRYKVAKRGQDVALRCDPISGHVSLFWYQQALGQGPEFLTYFQNEAQLDKSGLPSDRFFAERPEGSVSTLKIQRTQQEDSAVYLCASRAGTGPFTGNTIYFGEGSWLTVV.

This chain links TRBV6-6 with TRBJ1-1, with 10 positions matching TRBD1. The germline CDR1 and CDR2 sequences are MNHNY and SVGAGI (reference sequence). Trimming cost V 5 bases and J 4 bases; bases outside gene matches: 10. The CDR3 is made up of 16 amino acids. The DNA of the CDR3 is TGTGCCAGCAGTCGAAGGGACAGGGGCTTGAGCACTGAAGCTTTCTTT. Translating it yields CASSRRDRGLSTEAFF.

V is TRBV28 and J is TRBJ2-5, with D possibly being TRBD2 (6 bases). In germline, CDR1 is MDHEN, CDR2 SYDVKM. Between the trimmed V and J ends, which lost 5 bases and 0 bases, there was a span of 16 bases. This CDR3 is built from 16 residues. The CDR3 DNA sequence: TGTGCCAGCAGTCCCCGGCCTGGGGGGAACCAAGAGACCCAGTACTTC. Amino acids: CASSPRPGGNQETQYF.

This chain links TRBV24-1 with TRBJ2-7; 7 bases fit TRBD1. This CDR3 is built from 17 residues. Germline CDR1 reads KGHDR; CDR2 reads SFDVKD. Germline trimming cut 4 bases from V and 1 base from J; bases unmatched to any gene: 12. The CDR3 loop reads CATSEVFDRVGSYEQYF. Written as DNA, the CDR3 is TGTGCCACCAGTGAAGTCTTTGACAGGGTTGGTTCCTACGAGCAGTACTTC.

CDR3 in amino acids: CASSLAETVRTGELFF. CDR3 nucleotides: TGTGCCAGCAGCTTGGCCGAGACCGTCAGGACCGGGGAGCTGTTTTTT. The genes are TRBV5-6 and TRBJ2-2, with D unresolved. CDR1 SGHDT and CDR2 YYEEEE come from the germline V gene. The length of the CDR3 is 16 residues. Trimming shortened V by 0 bases and J by 5 bases, and 14 bases separated the two germline ends.

CDR3 DNA sequence: TGTGCCAGCAGCCCGCAGGGAATCGGGGGAAACACCATATATTTT. Protein sequence: CASSPQGIGGNTIYF. This rearrangement joins TRBV7-9 to TRBJ1-3; tentative D call: TRBD1 (5 bases). The CDR3 has 15 residues. Trimming shortened V by 5 bases and J by 4 bases, and 15 bases separated the two germline ends. Germline-derived CDR1 and CDR2 are SEHNR and FQNEAQ (reference sequence).

Remarks on this clone: Other DNA sequences within the sample encode an identical CDR3. This rearrangement joins TRBV9 to TRBJ1-3, with D possibly matching TRBD1 (5 bases). V lost 3 bases, J lost 1 base, and 8 bases lay in between. This CDR3 contains 14 residues. Germline V lookup: CDR1 SGDLS, CDR2 YYNGEE. The CDR3, as DNA: TGTGCCAGCAGCGCTGGGGGGTCTGGAAACACCATATATTTT. Its translation is CASSAGGSGNTIYF.

This clone has only one observation. The chain carries TRBV7-6 and TRBJ2-2; possible D gene TRBD2, 6 bases. CDR3 size: 17 residues. V dropped 5 bases and J dropped 5 bases, with 21 bases sitting between them. CDR1 SGHVS and CDR2 FNYEAQ come from the germline V gene. DNA for the CDR3: TGTGCCAGCAGCCAGGGTCTACGGGGGAGAAGGACCGGGGAGCTGTTTTTT. This encodes CASSQGLRGRRTGELFF.

V usage is TRBV4-1 and J usage is TRBJ2-5, with TRBD2 matching over 10 bases. V lost 0 bases to trimming and J lost 4 bases; unmatched junction nucleotides: 8. Germline V gene sequence: CDR1 MGHRA, CDR2 YSYEKL. This CDR3 has 17 residues. The CDR3 loop reads CASSQDGIAGGGETQYF. CDR3 DNA sequence: TGCGCCAGCAGCCAAGATGGAATAGCGGGGGGAGGAGAGACCCAGTACTTC.

This chain connects TRBV6-6 to TRBJ2-7; no definite D call. The germline V and J ends were trimmed by 3 bases and 3 bases, with 12 bases remaining between them. The CDR3 runs to 14 residues. Per the germline V gene, CDR1 is MNHNY and CDR2 is SVGAGI (reference sequence). The CDR3 DNA is TGTGCCAGCAGTTATTCTGGCCGAAACTACGAGCAGTACTTC. Protein sequence: CASSYSGRNYEQYF.

The chain's CDR3 is CASSVAGSGELFF. The CDR3 coding sequence is TGTGCCAGCAGCGTAGCAGGGTCCGGGGAGCTGTTTTTT. The J gene is TRBJ2-2, the V gene TRBV9, with a possible D match to TRBD1 (5 bases). CDR1 is SGDLS and CDR2 is YYNGEE in the germline V gene. The CDR3 consists of 13 residues. V was trimmed by 0 bases and J by 6 bases, leaving 6 bases between them.

As concerns this clone: The junction and the germline gene differ at one end; a read error may be behind it. The chain links TRBV5-1 to TRBJ2-7; 7 bases fit TRBD1. This CDR3 comprises 16 residues. The germline V gene has CDR1 SGHRS and CDR2 YFSETQ. CDR3: CASSWKPGTEVRSTDF. The CDR3 DNA reads as TGCGCCAGCAGCTGGAAACCCGGGACAGAGGTCCGGAGCACGGACTTC.

This rearrangement joins TRBV12-3 or TRBV12-4 to TRBJ2-5, with D possibly matching TRBD1 (5 bases). The V and J ends lost 6 bases and 2 bases respectively, with 7 bases between them. The CDR3 is 12 residues long. In DNA, the CDR3 is TGTGCCAGCAGCTGGACACAAGAGACCCAGTACTTC. As protein: CASSWTQETQYF.

J is TRBJ2-5 and V is TRBV25-1, with a tentative D call TRBD1 (6 bases). Germline loops: CDR1 MGHDK, CDR2 SYGVNS. The CDR3 loop spans 11 amino acids. Trimming took 7 bases from V and 7 from J, leaving 10 bases between them. Here the CDR3 reads CASTRGGTQYF. In DNA form, the CDR3 reads TGTGCCAGCACTAGAGGGGGGACCCAGTACTTC.

This sequence joins TRBV2 and TRBJ1-4; possibly TRBD1 for D (5 bases). This CDR3 has 15 amino acids. The V end lost 8 bases, the J end lost 6 bases, and 19 bases lay between the germline ends. From germline, CDR1 is SNHLY and CDR2 FYNNEI. CDR3 residues: CASRHQGSDYEKLFF. The CDR3 DNA is TGTGCCAGCCGTCACCAGGGCTCAGACTATGAAAAACTGTTTTTT.

This clone appeared a single time. V gene TRBV30 combines with J gene TRBJ1-1, with 7 bases aligning to TRBD1. Germline values: CDR1 GTSNPN, CDR2 SVGIG (reference sequence). This CDR3 has 13 amino acids. V lost 3 bases, J lost 1 base, and 2 bases stayed unmatched. The CDR3 nucleotides read TGTGCCTGGAGCCAGGGGGAGAACACTGAAGCTTTCTTT. Encoded protein: CAWSQGENTEAFF.

The chain has TRBV30 and TRBJ1-1; D gene ambiguous. Trimming left V 5 bases short and J 1 base short, with 14 bases between. This CDR3 contains 14 residues. Germline V lookup: CDR1 GTSNPN, CDR2 SVGIG (reference sequence). The chain's CDR3 is CAWSGNRGNTEAFF. The DNA of the CDR3 is TGTGCCTGGTCAGGAAATCGGGGGAACACTGAAGCTTTCTTT.

In its sample, this clone was seen a few times. The gene calls are TRBV18 and TRBJ2-2; the D gene is possibly TRBD1 (5 bases). Germline V gene data show CDR1 as KGHSH and CDR2 as LQKENI. CDR3 size: 14 residues. V was trimmed by 3 bases and J by 3 bases, leaving 8 bases between them. The CDR3 region has the DNA TGTGCCAGCTCACCGGGGCAATACACCGGGGAGCTGTTTTTT. It codes for CASSPGQYTGELFF. Together with reference TRBV18 and TRBJ2-2, the CDR3 gives the full variable domain: NAGVMQNPRHLVRRRGQEARLRCSPMKGHSHVYWYRQLPEEGLKFMVYLQKENIIDESGMPKERFSAEFPKEGPSILRIQQVVRGDSAAYFCASSPGQYTGELFFGEGSRLTVL.

This chain joins TRBV19 and TRBJ2-7, with D perhaps matching TRBD2 (6 bases). The CDR3 contains 12 residues. Trimming cost V 4 bases and J 9 bases, with 13 bases left between them. CDR1 is LNHDA, CDR2 SQIVND, per germline (reference sequence). The CDR3 region has the DNA TGTGCCAGTAGTAGACCGGGGGAAGGGCAGTACTTC. It is translated as CASSRPGEGQYF.

This clone appeared many times. The chain carries TRBV11-2 and TRBJ1-2, with D perhaps TRBD1 (6 bases). Trimming took off 2 bases at V and 6 bases at J, with 10 bases between the two ends. Germline V gene sequence: CDR1 SGHAT, CDR2 FQNNGV. This CDR3 region has 13 residues. CDR3 nucleotides: TGTGCCAGCAGCTTACCAGGGGAGAATGGCTACACCTTC. It encodes CASSLPGENGYTF.

The chain has TRBV19 and TRBJ2-7, with TRBD1 matching over 7 bases. Germline V CDR1 and CDR2: LNHDA, SQIVND (reference sequence). The CDR3 totals 15 residues. Trimming at V came to 3 bases and at J to 4 bases, leaving 9 bases not matched to a gene. CDR3 region: CASSIRQGVTYEQYF. For the CDR3, the DNA is TGTGCCAGTAGTATTCGTCAGGGGGTGACTTACGAGCAGTACTTC.

V and J are TRBV16 and TRBJ1-1, with D unresolved. Germline V gene data show CDR1 as KGHSY and CDR2 as FQNENV. V was trimmed by 0 bases and J by 0 bases, leaving 8 bases between them. The CDR3 spans 15 residues. The CDR3 DNA reads as TGTGCCAGCAGCCAATCTTGGGCGATGAACACTGAAGCTTTCTTT. This codes for CASSQSWAMNTEAFF.

The rearrangement joins TRBV6-5 to TRBJ1-4; a weak D match, TRBD1 (5 bases). Germline-derived CDR1 and CDR2 are MNHEY and SVGAGI. V lost 5 bases, J lost 0 bases, and 10 bases lay in between. The CDR3 totals 15 residues. This chain's CDR3 is CASSRTLATNEKLFF. The DNA for the CDR3 is TGTGCCAGCAGTCGGACACTTGCAACTAATGAAAAACTGTTTTTT.

This clone has just one count. The chain has TRBV10-1 and TRBJ1-2; unclear D gene. The CDR3 contains 13 residues. Trimming left V 2 bases short and J 2 bases short, with 6 bases between. Germline assignment: CDR1 WNHNN and CDR2 SYGVQD (reference sequence). CDR3 nucleotide sequence: TGCGCCAGCAGTGAGAACGGGAACTATGGCTACACCTTC. Translation: CASSENGNYGYTF.